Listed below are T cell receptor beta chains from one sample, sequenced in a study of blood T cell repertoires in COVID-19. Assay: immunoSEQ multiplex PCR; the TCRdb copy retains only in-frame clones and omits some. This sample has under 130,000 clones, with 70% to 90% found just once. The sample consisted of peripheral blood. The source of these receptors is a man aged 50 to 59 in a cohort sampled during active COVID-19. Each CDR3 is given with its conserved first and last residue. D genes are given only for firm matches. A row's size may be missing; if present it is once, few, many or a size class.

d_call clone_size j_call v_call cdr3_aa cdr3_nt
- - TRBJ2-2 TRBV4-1 CASSFPQPGQANTGELFF TGCGCCAGCAGCTTCCCCCAGCCGGGACAAGCGAACACCGGGGAGCTGTTTTTT
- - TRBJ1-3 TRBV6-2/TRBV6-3 CASSLGQMGNTIYF TGTGCCAGCAGCCTCGGACAGATGGGAAACACCATATATTTT
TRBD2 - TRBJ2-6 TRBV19 CASSSGSGGVSGANVLTF TGTGCCAGTAGTAGTGGTAGCGGGGGGGTTTCTGGGGCCAACGTCCTGACTTTC
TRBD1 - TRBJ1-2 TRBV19 CASSNDRDYGYTF TGTGCCAGTAGTAACGACAGGGACTATGGCTACACCTTC
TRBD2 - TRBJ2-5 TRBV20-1 CSASRTSGVLETQYF TGCAGTGCTAGTAGGACTAGCGGGGTGTTGGAGACCCAGTACTTC
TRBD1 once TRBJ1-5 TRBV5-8 CASSFTFGGRGHSQPQHF TGTGCCAGCAGCTTCACCTTCGGGGGCAGGGGGCATAGTCAGCCCCAGCATTTT
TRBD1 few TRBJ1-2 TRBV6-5 CASSKQGNYGYTF TGTGCCAGCAGTAAACAGGGGAACTATGGCTACACCTTC
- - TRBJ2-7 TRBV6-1 CASSEWDQRGYEQYF TGTGCCAGCAGTGAATGGGATCAAAGGGGTTACGAGCAGTACTTC
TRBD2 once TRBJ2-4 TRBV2 CASSAGTSGGKNIQYF TGTGCCAGCAGTGCCGGGACTAGCGGGGGGAAAAACATTCAGTACTTC
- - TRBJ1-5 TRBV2 CASSEGGRRSNQPQHF TGTGCCAGCAGTGAAGGGGGGCGGAGGAGCAATCAGCCCCAGCATTTT
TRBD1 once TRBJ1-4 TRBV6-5 CASRWGGTGGEKLFF TGTGCCAGCAGATGGGGGGGAACAGGGGGTGAAAAACTGTTTTTT
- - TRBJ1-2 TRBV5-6 CASSPQQGPRYTF TGTGCCAGCAGCCCCCAACAGGGTCCCCGCTACACCTTC
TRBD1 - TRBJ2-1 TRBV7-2 CASSRGTGAEQFF TGTGCCAGCAGCCGCGGGACAGGCGCTGAGCAGTTCTTC
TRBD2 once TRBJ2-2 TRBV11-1 CASSPERGAYGGELFF TGTGCCAGCAGCCCTGAGCGGGGGGCCTACGGCGGGGAGCTGTTTTTT
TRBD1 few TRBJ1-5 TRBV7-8 CASSQRDRGGNQPQHF TGTGCCAGCAGCCAACGGGACAGGGGAGGTAATCAGCCCCAGCATTTT
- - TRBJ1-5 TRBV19 CASSIGGTSNQPQHF TGTGCCAGTAGTATCGGCGGCACTAGCAATCAGCCCCAGCATTTT
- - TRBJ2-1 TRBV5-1 CASSLAGTSYNEQFF TGCGCCAGTAGCTTGGCAGGAACGTCCTACAATGAGCAGTTCTTC
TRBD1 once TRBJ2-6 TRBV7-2 CASSLTGYRGANVLTF TGTGCCAGCAGCTTGACAGGGTATCGTGGGGCCAACGTCCTGACTTTC
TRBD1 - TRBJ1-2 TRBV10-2 CASSELTGDYGYTF TGCGCCAGCAGTGAGTTAACAGGGGACTATGGCTACACCTTC
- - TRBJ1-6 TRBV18 CASSPGGRSSYNSPLHF TGTGCCAGCTCACCTGGGGGGAGGAGCTCCTATAATTCACCCCTCCACTTT
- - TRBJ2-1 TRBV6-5 CASSYWGGALNEQFF TGTGCCAGCAGTTACTGGGGGGGGGCGTTGAATGAGCAGTTCTTC
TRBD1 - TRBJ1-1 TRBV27 CASSPSGQPFPRAFF TGTGCCAGCAGTCCCTCGGGACAGCCATTCCCGAGAGCTTTCTTT
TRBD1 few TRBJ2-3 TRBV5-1 CASSLLVAGGSDTQYF TGCGCCAGCAGCTTGCTCGTCGCAGGGGGCTCAGATACGCAGTATTTT
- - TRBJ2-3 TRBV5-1 CASSLAKGTSTDTQYF TGCGCCAGCAGCTTGGCCAAAGGGACTAGCACAGATACGCAGTATTTT
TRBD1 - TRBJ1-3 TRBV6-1 CASSATVGQDSGNTIYF TGTGCCAGCAGTGCCACCGTGGGACAGGACTCTGGAAACACCATATATTTT
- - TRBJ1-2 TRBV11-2 CASSSYRDYGYTF TGTGCCAGCAGCTCGTACAGGGACTATGGCTACACCTTC
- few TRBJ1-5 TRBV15 CATSLAYRGNQPQHF TGTGCCACCAGCCTGGCGTATAGGGGGAATCAGCCCCAGCATTTT
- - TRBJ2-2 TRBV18 CASSPLPQNRVGTGELFF TGTGCCAGCTCACCGCTACCTCAAAACAGGGTTGGCACCGGGGAGCTGTTTTTT
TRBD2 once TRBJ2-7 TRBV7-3 CASSTTRGGPKEQYF TGTGCCAGCAGCACAACCCGGGGGGGGCCGAAAGAGCAGTACTTC
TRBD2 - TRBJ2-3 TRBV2 CASNLAGGPDTQYF TGTGCCAGCAACTTAGCGGGGGGTCCAGATACGCAGTATTTT
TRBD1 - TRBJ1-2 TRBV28 CASSYRDRVVHYGYTF TGTGCCAGCAGTTACCGGGACAGGGTTGTTCACTATGGCTACACCTTC
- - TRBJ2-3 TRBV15 CATSRDRLFTDTQYF TGTGCCACCAGCAGAGATAGACTGTTCACAGATACGCAGTATTTT
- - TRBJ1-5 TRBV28 CASSFTGGNSNQPQHF TGTGCCAGCAGTTTTACCGGGGGTAATAGCAATCAGCCCCAGCATTTT
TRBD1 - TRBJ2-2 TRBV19 CASTTGGNTGELFF TGTGCCAGCACCACAGGGGGTAACACCGGGGAGCTGTTTTTT
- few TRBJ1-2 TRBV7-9 CASSFDSRYGYTF TGTGCCAGCAGCTTCGACAGCCGCTATGGCTACACCTTC
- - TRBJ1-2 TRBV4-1 CASSHKQISNYGYTF TGCGCCAGCAGCCATAAACAGATTTCTAACTATGGCTACACCTTC
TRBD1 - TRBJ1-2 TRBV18 CASSPGQGSGGGYTF TGTGCCAGCTCACCAGGACAGGGGTCGGGCGGTGGCTACACCTTC
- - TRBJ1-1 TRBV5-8 CASSKNQGGWSAFF TGTGCCAGCAGCAAAAACCAGGGTGGATGGTCAGCTTTCTTT
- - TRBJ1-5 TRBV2 CASSGARSDGDYSNQPQHF TGTGCCAGCAGTGGAGCCCGATCGGATGGCGACTATAGCAATCAGCCCCAGCATTTT
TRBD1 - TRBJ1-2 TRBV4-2 CASSQVGQVTYGYTF TGTGCCAGCAGCCAAGTAGGACAGGTGACCTATGGCTACACCTTC
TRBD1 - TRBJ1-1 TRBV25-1 CASSELRQGEAFF TGTGCCAGCAGTGAATTGAGACAGGGCGAGGCTTTCTTT
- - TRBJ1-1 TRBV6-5 CASSPGAQGNTEAFF TGTGCCAGCAGTCCCGGGGCACAGGGGAACACTGAAGCTTTCTTT
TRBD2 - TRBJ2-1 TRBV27 CASSFLGAGGSVLGLNEQFF TGTGCCAGCAGTTTTCTCGGGGCGGGGGGTTCCGTCTTAGGGCTCAATGAGCAGTTCTTC
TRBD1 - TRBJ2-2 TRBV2 CASREQTGTTGELFF TGTGCCAGCAGGGAACAGACAGGGACCACCGGGGAGCTGTTTTTT
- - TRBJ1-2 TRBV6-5 CASTYGANYGYTF TGTGCCAGCACCTACGGTGCTAACTATGGCTACACCTTC
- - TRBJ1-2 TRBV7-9 CASSQVVSTGYGYTF TGTGCCAGCAGCCAAGTTGTTTCAACGGGGTATGGCTACACCTTC
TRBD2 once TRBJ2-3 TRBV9 CASSVARGRDTQYF TGTGCCAGCAGCGTAGCGCGGGGGAGAGATACGCAGTATTTT
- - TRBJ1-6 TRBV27 CASSLEGRNSPLHF TGTGCCAGCAGTTTGGAGGGGAGGAATTCACCCCTCCACTTT
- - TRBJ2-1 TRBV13 CASSPGQHLMGDNEQFF TGTGCCAGCAGCCCAGGACAGCACCTAATGGGCGACAATGAGCAGTTCTTC
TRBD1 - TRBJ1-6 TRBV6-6 CASRSGQGARNSPLHF TGTGCCAGCAGATCCGGACAGGGGGCAAGGAATTCACCCCTCCACTTT
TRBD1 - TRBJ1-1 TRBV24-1 CATSATDRGRGAFF TGTGCCACCAGCGCCACTGACAGGGGGCGAGGAGCTTTCTTT
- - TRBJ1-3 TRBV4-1 CASSRGGSGNTIYF TGCGCCAGCAGCCGTGGAGGGTCTGGAAACACCATATATTTT
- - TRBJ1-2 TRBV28 CASSLQGYGYTF TGTGCCAGCAGTTTACAGGGTTATGGCTACACCTTC
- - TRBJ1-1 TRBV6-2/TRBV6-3 CASSYGGVNTEAFF TGTGCCAGCAGTTACGGGGGCGTGAACACTGAAGCTTTCTTT